These 13 T cell receptor beta chains share one sample of origin, sequenced in a study of low-dose radiotherapy and immunotherapy resistance in tumors. Primers targeting TRAV and TRBV primed first-strand cDNA, covering alpha and beta chains. With a constant-region primer and a V-primer adapter, TCRs were subjected to approximately 18 PCR cycles of amplification. TCRdb re-called the reads through MiXCR, storing one row per CDR3 protein. The table records about 82,000 distinct CDR3 sequences, approximately 20% of them present only once. Specified time point: before trial treatment. Sequencing used PBMCs, obtained before treatment. These receptor sequences come from a male donor with prostate cancer.

In its sample, this clonotype was seen many times. The chain has TRBV2 and TRBJ2-1; weak D call: TRBD2 (5 bases). Per germline, CDR1 SNHLY and CDR2 FYNNEI. This CDR3 region has 14 residues. V shed 8 bases and J shed 0 bases, with 11 bases lying between them. CDR3: CASHSAGSYNEQFF. CDR3 DNA sequence: TGTGCCAGCCACTCCGCGGGCTCCTACAATGAGCAGTTCTTC.

Turning to this clonotype: This probably arose from a read error, given a far larger clone one base away. The chain combines TRBV9 with TRBJ2-2; D may correspond to TRBD1 or TRBD2 (6 bases each). This CDR3 region has 15 residues. Trimming left V 4 bases short and J 1 base short, with 11 bases between. Per the germline V gene, CDR1 is SGDLS and CDR2 is YYNGEE. Here the CDR3 DNA reads TGTGCCAGCAGCTGTGGGGGGCGGAACACCGGGGAGCTGTTTTTT. The encoded protein is CASSCGGRNTGELFF.

The rearrangement links TRBV5-8 to TRBJ2-7; D gene uncertain. Germline CDR1 is SGHTS and CDR2 is YDEGEE. Trimming cost V 0 bases and J 2 bases, with 6 bases left between them. The CDR3 extends over 13 amino acids. The CDR3 region is CASSLGLTYEQYF. For the CDR3, the DNA is TGTGCCAGCAGCTTGGGTTTAACCTACGAGCAGTACTTC.

The J gene is TRBJ2-5, the V gene TRBV30; tentatively, D is TRBD2 (6 bases). This CDR3 spans 12 amino acids. Germline CDR1 reads GTSNPN; CDR2 reads SVGIG (reference sequence). Trimming left V 3 bases short and J 5 bases short, with 10 bases between. The CDR3 DNA reads as TGTGCCTGGAGGGACCTAGCGGAGACCCAGTACTTC. Amino acids: CAWRDLAETQYF.

This clonotype was counted ten times or more. V usage is TRBV19 and J usage is TRBJ2-7; D is possibly TRBD2 (6 bases). From germline, CDR1 is LNHDA and CDR2 SQIVND (reference sequence). The CDR3 length is 16 residues. The ends were cut back, 5 bases at V and 2 bases at J, with 19 bases in the middle. For the CDR3, the DNA is TGTGCCAGTAGTTTAGGGAGACTAGGTTCTCCCTACGAGCAGTACTTC. Translated, it gives CASSLGRLGSPYEQYF.

This sequence joins TRBV20-1 and TRBJ1-5; D is undetermined. In germline, CDR1 is DFQATT, CDR2 SNEGSKA (reference sequence). The CDR3 is made up of 14 amino acids. V was shortened by 1 base and J by 2 bases, with 9 bases between the two germline ends. The CDR3 loop is CSARGDLGNQPQHF. The CDR3 DNA follows: TGCAGTGCTAGAGGGGATTTGGGCAATCAGCCCCAGCATTTT.

This clonotype was counted many times. This chain connects TRBV20-1 to TRBJ1-6, with D unresolved. CDR1 is DFQATT and CDR2 is SNEGSKA in the germline V gene (reference sequence). Deletions cut 0 bases from V and 4 bases from J, with 13 bases between. The CDR3 is made up of 16 amino acids. The CDR3 loop reads CSARDEAEGYNSPLHF. The CDR3 DNA follows: TGCAGTGCTAGAGATGAAGCCGAGGGATATAATTCACCCCTCCACTTT.

This clonotype was recorded at least ten times. The V call is TRBV7-3, the J call TRBJ2-1; D possibly corresponds to TRBD2 (5 bases). The germline CDR1 and CDR2 sequences are SGHTA and FQGTGA. The length of the CDR3 is 15 residues. The germline V and J ends were trimmed by 2 bases and 7 bases, with 15 bases remaining between them. DNA of the CDR3: TGTGCCAGCAGCTTACAACTAGTTAATGGTAATGAGCAGTTCTTC. It translates to CASSLQLVNGNEQFF.

This clonotype has at least ten counts. J is TRBJ1-4 and V is TRBV20-1; D perhaps matches TRBD1 (6 bases). Germline CDR1 and CDR2: DFQATT and SNEGSKA (reference sequence). Between the trimmed V and J ends, which lost 6 bases and 0 bases, there was a span of 14 bases. This CDR3 is built from 15 residues. The chain's CDR3 is CSAETRGATNEKLFF. The CDR3 nucleotides are TGCAGTGCGGAGACTAGGGGGGCAACTAATGAAAAACTGTTTTTT.

For this clonotype: One junction end does not reproduce the germline sequence, and a read error may be involved. The V call is TRBV19, the J call TRBJ2-7; either TRBD1 or TRBD2 may fit D (5 bases each). The V gene's germline CDR1 is LNHDA and CDR2 SQIVND (reference sequence). The CDR3 runs 14 residues. DNA of the CDR3: TGTGCCAGGAGACCCCGGGACCGAAACTACGAGCGGTACTTC. This gives the protein CARRPRDRNYERYF.

This clonotype has a single count. The chain combines TRBV9 with TRBJ1-4; tentatively, D is TRBD1 (5 bases). CDR3 length: 16 amino acids. V dropped 4 bases and J dropped 8 bases, with 21 bases sitting between them. The germline V gene encodes CDR1 SGDLS and CDR2 YYNGEE. The CDR3 region has the DNA TGTGCCAGCAGCTCCCATTCCGGGACGGTGACCGAAAAACTGTTTTTT. It translates to CASSSHSGTVTEKLFF.

For this clonotype: It differs at one base from a far larger clone, so likely a read error. The rearrangement uses TRBV6-2 or TRBV6-3 and TRBJ2-7; D not resolved. The CDR3 contains 15 residues. V lost 3 bases and J lost 5, with 17 bases in between. Germline V gene lookup returns CDR1 MNHEY and CDR2 SVGEGT. CDR3 sequence: CASSYSVGRVNEQYF. CDR3 nucleotides: TGTGCCAGCAGTTATTCCGTGGGAAGGGTCAACGAGCAGTACTTC.

This clonotype occurred many times. The chain employs TRBV20-1 and TRBJ1-5; unclear D gene. CDR1 and CDR2 from the germline V gene are DFQATT and SNEGSKA (reference sequence). V was clipped by 1 base and J by 0 bases, with 13 bases between them. The CDR3 has 16 amino acids. The CDR3 loop reads CSARGSGFNSNQPQHF. The CDR3 DNA is TGCAGTGCTAGAGGTTCCGGATTCAATAGCAATCAGCCCCAGCATTTT.